This TCR beta chain was identified during a study of vaccination and CD4 T cells after COVID-19. Study as a whole: Cellular stimulation was performed using overlapping spike peptides derived from SARS-CoV-2, HCoV-NL63, HCoV-OC43 and HCoV-229E.

This CDR3 is 12 amino acids long. V was clipped by 5 bases and J by 10 bases; unmatched bases: 4. Germline CDR1 and CDR2: LNHNV and YYDKDF (reference sequence). An Oncomine TCR Beta short-read assay was used to sequence the DNA from cultured CD4+ T cells. TCRdb reprocessed the PCR reads via MiXCR and lists one record per CDR3 protein. Of more than 7,000 distinct CDR3 sequences listed, 61% are singletons. On this clonotype itself: Antigen unknown.

Broader study findings: Post-infection sampling omitted early timepoints and covered relatively few convalescent patients.

The treatment: approximately 11-day PBMC culture with coronavirus spike peptide pools or control peptides (ViraFEST assay). Antigen-specific T cells were expanded with peptide pools by ViraFEST, and TCRs were then sequenced. Fresh medium (containing IL-2) replaced half the medium on days 3 and 7. The source of this sequence is a human donor with COVID-19. The rearrangement joins TRBV15 to TRBJ1-3; 8 nucleotides line up with TRBD1. This specimen consisted of cultured CD4+ T cells from blood, obtained after SARS-CoV-2 vaccination. CDR3: CATSEQGVTIYF. CDR3 bases: TGTGCCACCAGCGAACAGGGGGTTACCATATATTTT.